This T cell receptor beta chain was found in a study of control samples from healthy donors and cancer patients. The assay was immunoSEQ multiplex PCR, and TCRdb's table has in-frame clones only and misses some. The sample shows around 76,000 clones, approximately 91% of them seen only once. Trimming removed 0 bases from V and 8 bases from J, with 13 bases in between. CDR3 size: 15 residues. Germline values: CDR1 LNHDA, CDR2 SQIVND (reference sequence). The clonotype was recovered from a woman in her forties or fifties with colorectal cancer. The chain couples TRBV19 to TRBJ2-2; no clear D. Sequencing was done on a sample of PBMCs. This CDR3 is CASSIEFRASGELFF. The CDR3, as DNA: TGTGCCAGTAGTATAGAGTTCCGGGCAAGTGGGGAGCTGTTTTTT.